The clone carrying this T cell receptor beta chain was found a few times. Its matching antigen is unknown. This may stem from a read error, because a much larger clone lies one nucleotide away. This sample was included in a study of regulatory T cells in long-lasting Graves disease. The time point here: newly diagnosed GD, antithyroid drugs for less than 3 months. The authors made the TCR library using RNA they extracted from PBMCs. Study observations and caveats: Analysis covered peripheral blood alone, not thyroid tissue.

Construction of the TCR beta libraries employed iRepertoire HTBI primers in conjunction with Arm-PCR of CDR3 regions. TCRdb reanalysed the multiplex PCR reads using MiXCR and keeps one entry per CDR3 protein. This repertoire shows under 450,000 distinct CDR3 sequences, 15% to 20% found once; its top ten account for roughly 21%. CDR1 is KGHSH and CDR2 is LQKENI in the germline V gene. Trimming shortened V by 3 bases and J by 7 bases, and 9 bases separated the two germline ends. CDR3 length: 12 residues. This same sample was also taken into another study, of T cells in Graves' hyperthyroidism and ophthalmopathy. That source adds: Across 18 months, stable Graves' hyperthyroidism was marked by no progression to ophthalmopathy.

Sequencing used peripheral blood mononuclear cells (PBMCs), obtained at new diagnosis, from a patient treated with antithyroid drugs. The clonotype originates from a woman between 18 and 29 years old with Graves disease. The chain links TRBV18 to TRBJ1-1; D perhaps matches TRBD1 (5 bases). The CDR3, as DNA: TGTGCCAGCTCACCGGGGGACGTTGAAGCTTTCTTT. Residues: CASSPGDVEAFF.